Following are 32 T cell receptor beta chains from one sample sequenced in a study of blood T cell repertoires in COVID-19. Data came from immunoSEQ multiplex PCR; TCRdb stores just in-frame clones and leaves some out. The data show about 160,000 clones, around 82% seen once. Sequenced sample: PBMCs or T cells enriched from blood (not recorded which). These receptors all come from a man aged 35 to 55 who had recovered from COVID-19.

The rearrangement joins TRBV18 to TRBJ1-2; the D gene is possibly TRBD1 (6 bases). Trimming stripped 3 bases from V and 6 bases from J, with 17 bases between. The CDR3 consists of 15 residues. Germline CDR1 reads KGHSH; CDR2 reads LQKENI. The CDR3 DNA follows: TGTGCCAGCTCACCTTTAGCAGGGGCGACTGATGGCTACACCTTC. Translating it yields CASSPLAGATDGYTF. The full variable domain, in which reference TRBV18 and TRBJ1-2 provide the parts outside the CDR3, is NAGVMQNPRHLVRRRGQEARLRCSPMKGHSHVYWYRQLPEEGLKFMVYLQKENIIDESGMPKERFSAEFPKEGPSILRIQQVVRGDSAAYFCASSPLAGATDGYTFGSGTRLTVV.

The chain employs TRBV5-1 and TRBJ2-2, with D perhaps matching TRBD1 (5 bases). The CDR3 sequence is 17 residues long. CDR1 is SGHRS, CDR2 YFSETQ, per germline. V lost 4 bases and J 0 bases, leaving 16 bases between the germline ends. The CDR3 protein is CASSRGAGRANTGELFF. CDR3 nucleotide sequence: TGCGCCAGCAGCAGGGGCGCCGGCAGGGCGAACACCGGGGAGCTGTTTTTT.

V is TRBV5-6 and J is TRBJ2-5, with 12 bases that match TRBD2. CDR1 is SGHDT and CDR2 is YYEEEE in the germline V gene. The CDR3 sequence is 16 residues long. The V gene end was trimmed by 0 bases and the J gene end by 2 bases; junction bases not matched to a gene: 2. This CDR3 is CASSLALAGGQETQYF. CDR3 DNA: TGTGCCAGCAGCTTGGCCCTAGCGGGGGGGCAAGAGACCCAGTACTTC.

The CDR3 coding sequence is TGTGCCAGCAGCGGGACAGGGGCCGGGATGGAGACCCAGTACTTC. This sequence encodes CASSGTGAGMETQYF. This chain uses TRBV9 with TRBJ2-5, with 9 positions matching TRBD1. The junction had 8 bases not matched to a gene; V was cut back by 3 bases and J by 5 bases. The V gene's germline CDR1 is SGDLS and CDR2 YYNGEE. The CDR3 is 15 amino acids.

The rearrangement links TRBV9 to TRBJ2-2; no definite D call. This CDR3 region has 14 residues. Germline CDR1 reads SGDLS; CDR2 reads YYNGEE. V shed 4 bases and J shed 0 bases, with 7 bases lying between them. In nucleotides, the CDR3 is TGTGCCAGCAGCCGTAACACGAACACCGGGGAGCTGTTTTTT. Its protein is CASSRNTNTGELFF.

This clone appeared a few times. CDR3 region: CASSLQPAGSSYNEQFF. CDR3 bases: TGTGCCAGCAGCTTACAGCCAGCGGGCTCCTCCTACAATGAGCAGTTCTTC. V gene TRBV7-3 combines with J gene TRBJ2-1; maybe TRBD2 (6 bases). The length of the CDR3 is 17 residues. Trimming took 2 bases from V and 0 from J, leaving 14 bases between them. Germline V CDR1 and CDR2: SGHTA, FQGTGA.

CDR3 residues: CASSREVRGLAGYTDTQYF. DNA of the CDR3: TGTGCCAGTAGTAGAGAGGTTAGGGGACTAGCGGGGTACACAGATACGCAGTATTTT. The V call is TRBV19, the J call TRBJ2-3; 13 nucleotides agree with TRBD2. The CDR3 has 19 amino acids. Germline-derived CDR1 and CDR2 are LNHDA and SQIVND (reference sequence). V shed 4 bases, J shed 2 bases, and the junction held 12 bases outside the gene matches.

Here the CDR3 DNA reads TGTGCCAGCAGCTTACTAGCGGGGTTATCCTACGAGCAGTACGTC. This codes for CASSLLAGLSYEQYV. The rearrangement joins TRBV7-6 to TRBJ2-7, with 9 bases fitting TRBD2. With V trimmed by 2 bases and J by 1 base, 3 bases remained unmatched. CDR1 and CDR2 from the germline V gene are SGHVS and FNYEAQ. The CDR3 loop spans 15 amino acids.

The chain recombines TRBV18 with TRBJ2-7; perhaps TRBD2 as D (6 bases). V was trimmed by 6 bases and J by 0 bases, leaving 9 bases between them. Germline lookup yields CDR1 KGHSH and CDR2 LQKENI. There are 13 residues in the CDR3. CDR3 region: CASSPTSSYEQYF. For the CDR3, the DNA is TGTGCCAGCTCCCCGACTAGCTCCTACGAGCAGTACTTC.

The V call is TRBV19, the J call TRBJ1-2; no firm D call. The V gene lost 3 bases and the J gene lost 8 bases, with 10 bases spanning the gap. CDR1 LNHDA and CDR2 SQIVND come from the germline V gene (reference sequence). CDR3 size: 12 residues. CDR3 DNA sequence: TGTGCCAGTAGTATTAACGGTCGCGGCTACACCTTC. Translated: CASSINGRGYTF.

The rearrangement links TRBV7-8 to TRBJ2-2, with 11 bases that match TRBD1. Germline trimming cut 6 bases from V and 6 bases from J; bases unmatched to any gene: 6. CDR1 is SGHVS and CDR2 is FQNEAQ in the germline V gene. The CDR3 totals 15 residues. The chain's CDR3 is CASRPGTGGPGELFF. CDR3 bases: TGTGCCAGCAGGCCCGGGACAGGGGGTCCCGGGGAGCTGTTTTTT.

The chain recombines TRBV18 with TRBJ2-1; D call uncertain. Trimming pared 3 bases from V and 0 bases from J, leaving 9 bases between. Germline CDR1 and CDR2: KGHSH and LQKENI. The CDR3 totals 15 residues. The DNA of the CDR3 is TGTGCCAGCTCACCTGGGCCGAGCTCCTACAATGAGCAGTTCTTC. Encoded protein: CASSPGPSSYNEQFF.

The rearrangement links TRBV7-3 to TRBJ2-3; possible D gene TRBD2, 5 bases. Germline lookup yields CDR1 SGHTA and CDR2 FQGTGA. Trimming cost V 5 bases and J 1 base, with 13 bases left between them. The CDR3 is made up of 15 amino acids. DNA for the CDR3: TGTGCCAGCAGCCTAGGACTGGGAGGCACAGATACGCAGTATTTT. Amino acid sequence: CASSLGLGGTDTQYF.

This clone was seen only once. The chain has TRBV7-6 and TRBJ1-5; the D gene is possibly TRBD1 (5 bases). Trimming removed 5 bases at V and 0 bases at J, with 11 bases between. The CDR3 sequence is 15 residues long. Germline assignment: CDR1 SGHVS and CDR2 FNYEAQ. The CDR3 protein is CASSPRDYSNQPQHF. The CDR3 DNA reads TGTGCCAGCAGCCCCCGGGACTATAGCAATCAGCCCCAGCATTTT.

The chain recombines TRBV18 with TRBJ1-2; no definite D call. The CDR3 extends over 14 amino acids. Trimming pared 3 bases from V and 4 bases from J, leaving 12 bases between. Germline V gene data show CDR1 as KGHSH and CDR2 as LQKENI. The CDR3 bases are TGTGCCAGCTCACCCGGGGAGGGCGTCTATGGCTACACCTTC. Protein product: CASSPGEGVYGYTF.

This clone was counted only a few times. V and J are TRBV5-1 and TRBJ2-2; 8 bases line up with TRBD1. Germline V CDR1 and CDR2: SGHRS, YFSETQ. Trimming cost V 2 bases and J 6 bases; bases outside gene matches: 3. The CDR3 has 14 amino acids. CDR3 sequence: CASSFKQGAGELFF. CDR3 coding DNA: TGCGCCAGCAGCTTTAAACAGGGGGCCGGGGAGCTGTTTTTT.

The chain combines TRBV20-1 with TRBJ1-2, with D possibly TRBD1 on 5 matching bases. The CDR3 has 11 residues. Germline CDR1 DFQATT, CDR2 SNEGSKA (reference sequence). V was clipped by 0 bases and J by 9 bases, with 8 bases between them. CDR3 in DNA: TGCAGTGCTAGAGATCAGGGAAGCTACACCTTC. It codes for CSARDQGSYTF.

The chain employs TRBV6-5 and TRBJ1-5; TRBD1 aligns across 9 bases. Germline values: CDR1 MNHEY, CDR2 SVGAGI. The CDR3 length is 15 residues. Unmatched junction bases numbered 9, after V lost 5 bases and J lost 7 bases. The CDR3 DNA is TGTGCCAGCAGTCCGACAGGGGGTAGAGAACAGCCCCAGCATTTT. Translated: CASSPTGGREQPQHF.

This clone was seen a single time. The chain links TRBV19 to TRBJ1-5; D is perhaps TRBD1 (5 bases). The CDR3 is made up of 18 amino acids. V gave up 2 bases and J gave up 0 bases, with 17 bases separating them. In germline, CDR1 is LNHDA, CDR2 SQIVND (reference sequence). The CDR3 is CASSIKEGYPSSNQPQHF. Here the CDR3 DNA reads TGTGCCAGTAGTATAAAGGAGGGGTACCCTTCTAGCAATCAGCCCCAGCATTTT.

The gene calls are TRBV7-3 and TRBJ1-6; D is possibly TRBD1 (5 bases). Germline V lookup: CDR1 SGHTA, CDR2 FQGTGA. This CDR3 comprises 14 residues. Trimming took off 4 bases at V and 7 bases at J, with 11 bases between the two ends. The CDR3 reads CASSSQGSNSPLHF. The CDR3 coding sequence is TGTGCCAGCAGCTCGCAGGGTTCCAATTCACCCCTCCACTTT. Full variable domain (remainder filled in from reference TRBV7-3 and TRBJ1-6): GAGVSQTPSNKVTEKGKYVELRCDPISGHTALYWYRQSLGQGPEFLIYFQGTGAADDSGLPNDRFFAVRPEGSVSTLKIQRTERGDSAVYLCASSSQGSNSPLHFGNGTRLTVT.

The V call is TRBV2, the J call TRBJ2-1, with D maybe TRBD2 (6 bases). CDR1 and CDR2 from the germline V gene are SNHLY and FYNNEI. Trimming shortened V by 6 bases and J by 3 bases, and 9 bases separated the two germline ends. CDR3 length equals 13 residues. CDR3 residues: CASRPGGYNEQFF. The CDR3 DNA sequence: TGTGCCAGCAGGCCCGGGGGCTACAATGAGCAGTTCTTC.

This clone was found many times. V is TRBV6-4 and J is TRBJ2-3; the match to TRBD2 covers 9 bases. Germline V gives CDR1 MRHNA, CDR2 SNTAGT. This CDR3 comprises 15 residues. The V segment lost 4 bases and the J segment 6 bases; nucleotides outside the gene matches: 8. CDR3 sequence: CASSVRGGAGDTQYF. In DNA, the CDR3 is TGTGCCAGCAGTGTACGCGGGGGGGCCGGGGATACGCAGTATTTT.

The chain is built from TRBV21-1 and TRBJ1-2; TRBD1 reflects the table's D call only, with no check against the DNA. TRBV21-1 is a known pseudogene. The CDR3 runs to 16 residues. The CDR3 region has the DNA TGTGCCAGCAGCAAAGGGGGGCAGGGGGCAATTTATGGCTACACCTTC. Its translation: CASSKGGQGAIYGYTF.

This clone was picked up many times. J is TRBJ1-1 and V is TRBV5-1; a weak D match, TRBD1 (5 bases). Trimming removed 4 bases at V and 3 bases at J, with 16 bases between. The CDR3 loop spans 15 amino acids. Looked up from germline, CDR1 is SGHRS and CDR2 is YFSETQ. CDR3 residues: CASSPGGADHTEAFF. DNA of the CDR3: TGCGCCAGCAGCCCCGGCGGGGCAGATCACACTGAAGCTTTCTTT.

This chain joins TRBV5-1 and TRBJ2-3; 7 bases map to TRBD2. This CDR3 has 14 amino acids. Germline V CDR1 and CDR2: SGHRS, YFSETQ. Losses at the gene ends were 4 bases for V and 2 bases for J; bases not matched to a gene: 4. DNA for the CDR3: TGCGCCAGCAGCGGGACTATAAACACAGATACGCAGTATTTT. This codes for CASSGTINTDTQYF.

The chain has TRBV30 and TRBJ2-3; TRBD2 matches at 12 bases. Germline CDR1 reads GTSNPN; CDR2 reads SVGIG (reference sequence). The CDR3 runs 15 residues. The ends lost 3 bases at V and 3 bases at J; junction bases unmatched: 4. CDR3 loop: CAWRIGTSGTDTQYF. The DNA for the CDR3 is TGTGCCTGGAGGATAGGGACTAGCGGGACAGATACGCAGTATTTT. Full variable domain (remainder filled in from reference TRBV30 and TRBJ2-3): SQTIHQWPATLVQPVGSPLSLECTVEGTSNPNLYWYRQAAGRGLQLLFYSVGIGQISSEVPQNLSASRPQDRQFILSSKKLLLSDSGFYLCAWRIGTSGTDTQYFGPGTRLTVL.

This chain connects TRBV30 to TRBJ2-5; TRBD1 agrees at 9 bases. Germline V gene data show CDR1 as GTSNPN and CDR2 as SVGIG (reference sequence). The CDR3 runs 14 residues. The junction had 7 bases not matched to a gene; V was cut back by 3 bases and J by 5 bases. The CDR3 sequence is CAWSHRGRRETQYF. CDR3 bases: TGTGCCTGGAGCCACAGGGGGCGCCGGGAGACCCAGTACTTC. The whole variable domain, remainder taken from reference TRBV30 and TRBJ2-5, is SQTIHQWPATLVQPVGSPLSLECTVEGTSNPNLYWYRQAAGRGLQLLFYSVGIGQISSEVPQNLSASRPQDRQFILSSKKLLLSDSGFYLCAWSHRGRRETQYFGPGTRLLVL.

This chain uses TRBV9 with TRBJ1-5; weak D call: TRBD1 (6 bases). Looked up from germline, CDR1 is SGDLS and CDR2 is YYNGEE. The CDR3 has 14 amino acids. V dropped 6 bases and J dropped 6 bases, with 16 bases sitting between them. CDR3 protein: CASTHSGGGQPQHF. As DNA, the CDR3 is TGTGCCAGCACCCATAGTGGGGGCGGTCAGCCCCAGCATTTT.

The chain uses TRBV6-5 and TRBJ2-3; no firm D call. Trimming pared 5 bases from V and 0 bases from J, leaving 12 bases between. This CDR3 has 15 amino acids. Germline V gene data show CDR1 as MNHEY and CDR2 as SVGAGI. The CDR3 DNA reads TGTGCCAGCAGTCCCTCGCTTACTAGCACAGATACGCAGTATTTT. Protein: CASSPSLTSTDTQYF.

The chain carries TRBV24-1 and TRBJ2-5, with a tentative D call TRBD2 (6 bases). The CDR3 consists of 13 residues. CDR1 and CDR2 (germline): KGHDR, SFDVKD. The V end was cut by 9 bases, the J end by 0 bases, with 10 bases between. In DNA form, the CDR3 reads TGTGCCACCGGGGGGTCGTACCAAGAGACCCAGTACTTC. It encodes CATGGSYQETQYF.

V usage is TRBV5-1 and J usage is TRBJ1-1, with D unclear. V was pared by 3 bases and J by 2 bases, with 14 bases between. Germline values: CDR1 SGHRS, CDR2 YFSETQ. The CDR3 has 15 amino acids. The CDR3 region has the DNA TGCGCCAGCAGCTCCTTGGGCCAGCCCAACACTGAAGCTTTCTTT. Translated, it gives CASSSLGQPNTEAFF.

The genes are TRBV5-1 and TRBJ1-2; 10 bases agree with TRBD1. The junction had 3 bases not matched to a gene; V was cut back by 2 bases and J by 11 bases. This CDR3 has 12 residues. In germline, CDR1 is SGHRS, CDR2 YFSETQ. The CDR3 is CASSLDRGHYTF. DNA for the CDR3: TGCGCCAGCAGCTTAGACAGGGGGCATTACACCTTC.